This entry concerns a single T cell receptor (beta chain). The V end lost 3 bases, the J end lost 2 bases, and 11 bases lay between the germline ends. Per germline, CDR1 MNHNS and CDR2 SASEGT. There are 14 residues in the CDR3. This table comes from immunoSEQ multiplex PCR, and its TCRdb copy is limited to in-frame clones, with some not included. Of roughly 73,000 clones listed, 88% were seen once; the top ten hold more than 2.5%. This entry comes from a study of OX40 agonist ivuxolimab in advanced cancers. As for the study in general: The patients got ivuxolimab, which is an agonistic anti-OX40 (CD134) antibody. Participants, roughly 80% male, averaged about 56 years of age, ranging from about 23 to 90.

The sampling schedule covered blood at baseline, cycle 4 day 1, and cycle 7 day 1. This chain joins TRBV6-1 and TRBJ2-7; D ambiguous. The origin of this receptor is an adult with an advanced solid tumor such as melanoma, head and neck, liver or kidney cancer. Sequenced material: CD4+ or CD8+ T cells sorted from blood, taken in a trial of the OX40 agonist ivuxolimab. CDR3 nucleotide sequence: TGTGCCAGCAGTGAGGTCCGGGCCGCCTACGAGCAGTACTTC. It encodes CASSEVRAAYEQYF.